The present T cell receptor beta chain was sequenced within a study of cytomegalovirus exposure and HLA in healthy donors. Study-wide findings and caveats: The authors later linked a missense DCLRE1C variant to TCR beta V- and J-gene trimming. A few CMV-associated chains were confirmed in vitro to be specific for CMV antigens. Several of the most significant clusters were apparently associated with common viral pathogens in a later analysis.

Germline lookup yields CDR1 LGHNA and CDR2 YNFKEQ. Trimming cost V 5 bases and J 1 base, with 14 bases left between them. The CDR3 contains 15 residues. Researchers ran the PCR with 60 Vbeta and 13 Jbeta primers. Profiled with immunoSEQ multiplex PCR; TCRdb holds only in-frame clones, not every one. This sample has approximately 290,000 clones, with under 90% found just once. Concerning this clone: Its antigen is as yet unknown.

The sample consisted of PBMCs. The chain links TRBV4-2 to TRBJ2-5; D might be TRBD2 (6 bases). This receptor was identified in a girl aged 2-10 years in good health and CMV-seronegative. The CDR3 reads CASSFLPGGQETQYF. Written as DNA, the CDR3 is TGTGCCAGCAGCTTTCTCCCCGGGGGCCAAGAGACCCAGTACTTC.